This T cell receptor (beta chain) was sequenced in a study of T cells in Graves' hyperthyroidism and ophthalmopathy. About the study: Initial diagnosis, before any treatment, was when peripheral blood was collected.

Study-level points and caveats: Onset of ophthalmopathy came a median roughly 6.4 months after the model predicted it.

Clinical symptoms, serum thyroxine, TRAb, thyroid ultrasound and orbital computed tomography established diagnosis. A roughly 9.3 ml volume of fresh peripheral blood provided the PBMCs. CDR1 is WNHNN and CDR2 is SYGVQD in the germline V gene (reference sequence). The CDR3 covers 17 residues. As for this clonotype: What it recognizes is unknown. The junction shows a germline mismatch at one end, possibly a read error.

RNA transcripts were the template for amplifying TCR beta CDR3 regions. Researchers ran a first-round RT-PCR on the TCR CDR3 using the HTBI primer set. TCRdb used MiXCR to reprocess the multiplex PCR reads, holding one entry per CDR3 protein. The sample shows about 840,000 distinct CDR3 sequences, roughly 40% of them seen only once. The genes are TRBV10-1 and TRBJ1-1; 7 bases map to TRBD1. Source material: blood. The sequence came from a man between 18 and 29 years old with Graves' hyperthyroidism. For the CDR3, the DNA is TGTGCCAGCAGTTACCCACAGGGACAGCTCATGAACACTGAAGCTTTCTTT. It translates to CASSYPQGQLMNTEAFF.